The 21 T cell receptor beta chains below come from one sample, sequenced in a study of blood T cell repertoires in COVID-19. Measured with immunoSEQ multiplex PCR; TCRdb has only the in-frame clones, and not every one. The data contain about 68,000 clones, 80% to 90% of them singletons. Material for sequencing was peripheral blood. The receptor set was obtained from a man aged 30 to 45 with acute or convalescent COVID-19.

The chain employs TRBV18 and TRBJ2-1; D might be TRBD1 (5 bases). V shed 4 bases and J shed 1 base, with 14 bases lying between them. There are 16 residues in the CDR3. Germline CDR1 is KGHSH and CDR2 is LQKENI. DNA for the CDR3: TGTGCCAGCTCACTGGCAGGGTTTCGGTCCTACAATGAGCAGTTCTTC. Translation: CASSLAGFRSYNEQFF.

The chain carries TRBV4-3 and TRBJ1-1; D is undetermined. The CDR3 is 15 residues long. CDR1 and CDR2 (germline): LGHNA, YSLEER. V lost 0 bases and J lost 5, with 13 bases in between. CDR3 coding DNA: TGCGCCAGCAGCCAAGATTCTGCCGGGTTTACTGAAGCTTTCTTT. It translates to CASSQDSAGFTEAFF.

The CDR3: CASSELYNEQFF. The DNA of the CDR3 is TGTGCCAGCAGTGAGCTCTACAATGAGCAGTTCTTC. The chain is built from TRBV12-3 or TRBV12-4 and TRBJ2-1, with D uncertain. The CDR3 is 12 amino acids. The ends were cut back, 5 bases at V and 3 bases at J, with 5 bases in the middle.

This rearrangement joins TRBV5-8 to TRBJ1-2; 11 nucleotides align to TRBD1. This CDR3 is built from 16 residues. Germline loops: CDR1 SGHTS, CDR2 YDEGEE. V lost 2 bases, J lost 2 bases, and 5 bases stayed unmatched. CDR3 loop: CASSFRDRGTNYGYTF. DNA for the CDR3: TGTGCCAGCAGCTTCCGGGACAGGGGGACGAACTATGGCTACACCTTC.

The chain employs TRBV5-5 and TRBJ2-5; weak D call: TRBD1 (6 bases). The germline V gene encodes CDR1 SGHKS and CDR2 YYEKEE (reference sequence). This CDR3 has 14 amino acids. V was clipped by 4 bases and J by 1 base, with 11 bases between them. Written as DNA, the CDR3 is TGTGCCAGCAGCCCTGGGACACGCCAAGAGACCCAGTACTTC. Translation gives CASSPGTRQETQYF.

The V gene is TRBV6-5, the J gene TRBJ2-1; 7 bases align to TRBD1. The germline V gene encodes CDR1 MNHEY and CDR2 SVGAGI. After removal of 6 bases from V and 3 bases from J, the junction contained 2 bases not matched to a gene. This CDR3 is 13 amino acids long. CDR3 in amino acids: CASRDRNYNEQFF. The CDR3 DNA reads as TGTGCCAGCAGGGACAGGAACTACAATGAGCAGTTCTTC.

The chain couples TRBV6-2 or TRBV6-3 to TRBJ2-7; D gene unclear. V shed 1 base and J shed 4 bases, with 17 bases lying between them. From germline, CDR1 is MNHEY and CDR2 SVGEGT. This CDR3 has 16 amino acids. In DNA, the CDR3 is TGTGCCAGCAGTTACTGGGCTTCGTCCGTCGGTTACGAGCAGTACTTC. As protein: CASSYWASSVGYEQYF.

V is TRBV19 and J is TRBJ2-1; D gene uncertain. The CDR3 has 14 residues. V was trimmed by 1 base and J by 9 bases, leaving 13 bases between them. The germline V gene has CDR1 LNHDA and CDR2 SQIVND (reference sequence). CDR3 loop: CASSIGLVSGEQFF. CDR3 DNA: TGTGCCAGTAGTATAGGTCTAGTGAGTGGTGAGCAGTTCTTC.

This clone showed up just once. V gene TRBV12-3 or TRBV12-4 combines with J gene TRBJ2-7; 7 nucleotides align to TRBD2. The J segment lost 1 base and the V segment lost 8 bases, leaving 2 bases of the junction unmatched. The CDR3 is 12 amino acids. The CDR3 nucleotides are TGTGCCAGCGGGGGGGGTTCCTACGAGCAGTACTTC. It translates to CASGGGSYEQYF.

This clone was detected once. V is TRBV27 and J is TRBJ1-5; D remains unclear. The V and J ends lost 3 bases and 4 bases respectively, with 10 bases between them. The CDR3 length is 14 residues. Germline CDR1 and CDR2: MNHEY and SMNVEV (reference sequence). CDR3 sequence reads: CASSLVGLNQPQHF. CDR3 in DNA: TGTGCCAGCAGTTTGGTAGGACTTAATCAGCCCCAGCATTTT.

V and J are TRBV28 and TRBJ2-1; TRBD2 matches 7 bases. V lost 5 bases and J lost 6; bases outside the gene matches: 22. The germline V gene encodes CDR1 MDHEN and CDR2 SYDVKM. This CDR3 has 19 residues. The CDR3 sequence: CASSTQVVGRTSSSNEQFF. For the CDR3, the DNA is TGTGCCAGCAGTACCCAGGTAGTGGGTCGGACTAGTTCTTCCAATGAGCAGTTCTTC.

CDR3 DNA: TGTGCCAGCAGCTCGGGGGTCTGGACTGCAGATACGCAGTATTTT. This translates into CASSSGVWTADTQYF. The V call is TRBV7-9, the J call TRBJ2-3; a possible D gene is TRBD2 (6 bases). Germline values: CDR1 SEHNR, CDR2 FQNEAQ (reference sequence). This CDR3 region has 15 residues. The germline V and J ends were trimmed by 4 bases and 4 bases, with 15 bases remaining between them. The complete variable domain, with remaining parts taken from reference TRBV7-9 and TRBJ2-3, reads DTGVSQNPRHKITKRGQNVTFRCDPISEHNRLYWYRQTLGQGPEFLTYFQNEAQLEKSRLLSDRFSAERPKGSFSTLEIQRTEQGDSAMYLCASSSGVWTADTQYFGPGTRLTVL.

V and J are TRBV25-1 and TRBJ2-5; 7 bases line up with TRBD1. Germline V gene data show CDR1 as MGHDK and CDR2 as SYGVNS. This CDR3 is 13 amino acids long. The V and J ends lost 7 bases and 5 bases, in that order; junction bases with no gene match: 7. In DNA, the CDR3 is TGTGCCAGCACCTCGGACAGGCGGGAGACCCAGTACTTC. It yields the protein CASTSDRRETQYF.

The chain uses TRBV7-9 and TRBJ2-7, with 13 positions matching TRBD2. With 3 bases clipped from V and 0 bases from J, the junction kept 5 bases outside the gene matches. Germline values: CDR1 SEHNR, CDR2 FQNEAQ (reference sequence). The CDR3 has 17 amino acids. CDR3 residues: CASSLGLAGTGSYEQYF. The CDR3 DNA reads as TGTGCCAGCAGCTTGGGACTAGCGGGAACGGGCTCCTACGAGCAGTACTTC.

The V gene is TRBV9, the J gene TRBJ2-1; 8 nucleotides match TRBD2. Germline V gene sequence: CDR1 SGDLS, CDR2 YYNGEE. This CDR3 spans 13 amino acids. V lost 4 bases, J lost 9 bases, and 6 bases stayed unmatched. CDR3 region: CASSPGTRGEQFF. The CDR3 nucleotides read TGTGCCAGCAGCCCAGGGACTAGGGGTGAGCAGTTCTTC.

This clone was seen only a few times. The rearrangement uses TRBV5-6 and TRBJ2-1; D uncertain. CDR1 SGHDT and CDR2 YYEEEE come from the germline V gene. The germline V and J ends were trimmed by 0 bases and 1 base, with 14 bases remaining between them. This CDR3 contains 17 residues. CDR3 in amino acids: CASSLAEVARSYNEQFF. CDR3 DNA sequence: TGTGCCAGCAGCTTGGCCGAGGTAGCCCGATCCTACAATGAGCAGTTCTTC.

This clone was seen a single time. The chain employs TRBV7-9 and TRBJ2-5; D uncertain. The CDR3 is 14 residues long. Germline lookup yields CDR1 SEHNR and CDR2 FQNEAQ (reference sequence). V dropped 1 base and J dropped 5 bases, with 11 bases sitting between them. This CDR3 reads CASSLGSSWETQYF. The CDR3 nucleotides are TGTGCCAGCAGCTTAGGGAGCTCCTGGGAGACCCAGTACTTC.

The genes are TRBV12-3 or TRBV12-4 and TRBJ1-5; 8 bases are shared with TRBD1. This CDR3 region has 13 residues. The V gene end was trimmed by 5 bases and the J gene end by 8 bases; junction bases not matched to a gene: 5. The CDR3 DNA reads TGTGCCAGCAGTGAGGACAGGGTAGAGCCCCAGCATTTT. Amino acids: CASSEDRVEPQHF.

This chain uses TRBV5-1 with TRBJ2-7, with 7 nucleotides matching TRBD1. The CDR3 covers 15 residues. V shed 0 bases, J shed 2 bases, and the junction held 5 bases outside the gene matches. Germline CDR1 SGHRS, CDR2 YFSETQ. CDR3 nucleotide sequence: TGCGCCAGCAGCTTGGGACAGGGATACACCTACGAGCAGTACTTC. Protein sequence: CASSLGQGYTYEQYF.

This rearrangement joins TRBV6-2 or TRBV6-3 to TRBJ2-3, with a possible D match to TRBD2 (5 bases). Germline V gene sequence: CDR1 MNHEY, CDR2 SVGEGT. The CDR3 spans 17 residues. V was pared by 5 bases and J by 2 bases, with 20 bases between. The CDR3 protein is CASSPDLIAMPTDTQYF. DNA for the CDR3: TGTGCCAGCAGTCCCGATCTCATAGCGATGCCCACAGATACGCAGTATTTT.

The chain combines TRBV7-9 with TRBJ1-2; 7 positions match TRBD1. The V gene end was trimmed by 3 bases and the J gene end by 5 bases; junction bases not matched to a gene: 0. There are 12 residues in the CDR3. Germline values: CDR1 SEHNR, CDR2 FQNEAQ (reference sequence). In nucleotides, the CDR3 is TGTGCCAGCAGCTTGGGACAGTATGGCTACACCTTC. Translation gives CASSLGQYGYTF. The complete variable domain, with remaining parts taken from reference TRBV7-9 and TRBJ1-2, reads DTGVSQNPRHKITKRGQNVTFRCDPISEHNRLYWYRQTLGQGPEFLTYFQNEAQLEKSRLLSDRFSAERPKGSFSTLEIQRTEQGDSAMYLCASSLGQYGYTFGSGTRLTVV.